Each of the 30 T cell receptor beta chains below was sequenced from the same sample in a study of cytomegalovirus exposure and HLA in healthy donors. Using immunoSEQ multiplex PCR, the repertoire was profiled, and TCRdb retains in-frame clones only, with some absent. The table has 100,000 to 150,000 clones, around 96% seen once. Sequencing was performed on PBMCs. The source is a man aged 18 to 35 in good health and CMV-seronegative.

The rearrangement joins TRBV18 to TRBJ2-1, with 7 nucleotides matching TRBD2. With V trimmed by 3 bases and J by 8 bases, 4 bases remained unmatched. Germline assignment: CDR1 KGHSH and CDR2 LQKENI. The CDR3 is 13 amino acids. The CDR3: CASSPGGRDEQFF. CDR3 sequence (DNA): TGTGCCAGCTCACCGGGAGGGCGGGATGAGCAGTTCTTC.

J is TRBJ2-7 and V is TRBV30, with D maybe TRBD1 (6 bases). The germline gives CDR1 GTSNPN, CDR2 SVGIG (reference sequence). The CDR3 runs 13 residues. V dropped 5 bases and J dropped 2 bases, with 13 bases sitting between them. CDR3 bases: TGTGCCTGGGACAGGATGGGGGCCTACGAGCAGTACTTC. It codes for CAWDRMGAYEQYF.

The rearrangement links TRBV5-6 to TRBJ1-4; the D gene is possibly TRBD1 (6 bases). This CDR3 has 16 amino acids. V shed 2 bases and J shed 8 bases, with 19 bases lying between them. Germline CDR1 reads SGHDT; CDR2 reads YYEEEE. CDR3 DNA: TGTGCCAGCAGCTTTACAGGGAGTCTGGCTAGGGAAAAACTGTTTTTT. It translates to CASSFTGSLAREKLFF. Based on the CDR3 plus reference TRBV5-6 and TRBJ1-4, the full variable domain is DAGVTQSPTHLIKTRGQQVTLRCSPKSGHDTVSWYQQALGQGPQFIFQYYEEEERQRGNFPDRFSGHQFPNYSSELNVNALLLGDSALYLCASSFTGSLAREKLFFGSGTQLSVL.

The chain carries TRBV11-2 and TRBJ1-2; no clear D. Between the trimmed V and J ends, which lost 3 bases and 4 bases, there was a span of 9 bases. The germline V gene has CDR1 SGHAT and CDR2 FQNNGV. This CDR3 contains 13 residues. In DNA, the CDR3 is TGTGCCAGCAGCTTCGGGGTGGGCTATGGCTACACCTTC. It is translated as CASSFGVGYGYTF.

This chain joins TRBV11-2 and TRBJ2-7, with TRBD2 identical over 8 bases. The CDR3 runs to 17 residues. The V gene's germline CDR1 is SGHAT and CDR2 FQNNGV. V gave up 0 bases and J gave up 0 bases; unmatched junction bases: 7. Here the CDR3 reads CASSLDQASGFSYEQYF. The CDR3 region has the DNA TGTGCCAGCAGCTTAGACCAAGCTAGCGGGTTCTCCTACGAGCAGTACTTC. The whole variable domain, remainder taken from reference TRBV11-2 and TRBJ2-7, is EAGVAQSPRYKIIEKRQSVAFWCNPISGHATLYWYQQILGQGPKLLIQFQNNGVVDDSQLPKDRFSAERLKGVDSTLKIQPAKLEDSAVYLCASSLDQASGFSYEQYFGPGTRLTVT.

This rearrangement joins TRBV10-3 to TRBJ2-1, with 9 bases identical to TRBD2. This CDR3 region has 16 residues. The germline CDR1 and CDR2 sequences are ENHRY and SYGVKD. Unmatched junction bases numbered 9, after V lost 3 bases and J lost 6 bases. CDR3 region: CAISEIGGRESNEQFF. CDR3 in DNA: TGTGCCATCAGTGAAATTGGCGGGAGGGAGAGCAATGAGCAGTTCTTC.

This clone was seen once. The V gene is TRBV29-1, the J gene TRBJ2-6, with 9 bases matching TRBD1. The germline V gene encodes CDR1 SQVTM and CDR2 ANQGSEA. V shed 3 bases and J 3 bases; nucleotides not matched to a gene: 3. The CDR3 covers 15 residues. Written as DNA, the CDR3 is TGCAGCGTTGACACAGGGGGCAGTGGGGCCAACGTCCTGACTTTC. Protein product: CSVDTGGSGANVLTF.

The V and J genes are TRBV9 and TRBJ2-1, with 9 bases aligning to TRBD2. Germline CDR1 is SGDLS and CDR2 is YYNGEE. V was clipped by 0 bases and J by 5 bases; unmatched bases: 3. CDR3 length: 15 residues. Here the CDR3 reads CASSVDLAGHNEQFF. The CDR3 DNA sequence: TGTGCCAGCAGCGTAGACCTAGCGGGGCACAATGAGCAGTTCTTC.

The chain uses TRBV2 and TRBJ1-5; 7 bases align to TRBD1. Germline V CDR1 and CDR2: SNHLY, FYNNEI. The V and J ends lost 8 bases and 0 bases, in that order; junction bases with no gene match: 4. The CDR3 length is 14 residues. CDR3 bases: TGTGCCAGCGAGGGACAGACTAGCAATCAGCCCCAGCATTTT. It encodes CASEGQTSNQPQHF.

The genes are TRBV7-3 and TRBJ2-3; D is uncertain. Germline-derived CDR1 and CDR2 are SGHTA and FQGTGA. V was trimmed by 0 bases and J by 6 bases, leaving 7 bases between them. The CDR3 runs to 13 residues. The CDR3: CASSLTARDTQYF. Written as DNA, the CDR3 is TGTGCCAGCAGCTTAACGGCCCGCGATACGCAGTATTTT.

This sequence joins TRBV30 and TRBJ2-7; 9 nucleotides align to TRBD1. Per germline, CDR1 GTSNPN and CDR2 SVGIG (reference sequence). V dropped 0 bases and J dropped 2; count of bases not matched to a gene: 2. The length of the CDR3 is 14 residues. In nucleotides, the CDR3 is TGTGCCTGGAGTGTGGGACAGGGCCCCTACGAGCAGTACTTC. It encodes CAWSVGQGPYEQYF.

DNA of the CDR3: TGTGCCAGCAGCGTAATTCCGACTAGTAATTTCTACGAGCAGTACTTC. As protein: CASSVIPTSNFYEQYF. This sequence joins TRBV9 and TRBJ2-7; possible D gene TRBD2, 6 bases. The germline CDR1 and CDR2 sequences are SGDLS and YYNGEE. The CDR3 sequence is 16 residues long. V was clipped by 1 base and J by 3 bases, with 17 bases between them.

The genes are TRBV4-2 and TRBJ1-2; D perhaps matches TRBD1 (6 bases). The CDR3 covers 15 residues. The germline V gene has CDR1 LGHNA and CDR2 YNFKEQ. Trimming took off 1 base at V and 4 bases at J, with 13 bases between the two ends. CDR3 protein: CASSQAGGASYGYTF. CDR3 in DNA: TGTGCCAGCAGCCAAGCCGGGGGGGCCAGCTATGGCTACACCTTC.

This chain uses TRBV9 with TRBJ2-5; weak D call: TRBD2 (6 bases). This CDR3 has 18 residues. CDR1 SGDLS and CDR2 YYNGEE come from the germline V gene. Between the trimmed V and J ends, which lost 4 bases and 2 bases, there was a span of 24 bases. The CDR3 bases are TGTGCCAGCAGCACACCCCTTCTGGGGGAGGCCCCTCAAGAGACCCAGTACTTC. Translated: CASSTPLLGEAPQETQYF. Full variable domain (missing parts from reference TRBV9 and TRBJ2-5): DSGVTQTPKHLITATGQRVTLRCSPRSGDLSVYWYQQSLDQGLQFLIQYYNGEERAKGNILERFSAQQFPDLHSELNLSSLELGDSALYFCASSTPLLGEAPQETQYFGPGTRLLVL.

The CDR3 here is CASSFPAAGGPDTQYF. CDR3 bases: TGTGCCAGCAGTTTCCCCGCGGCGGGAGGCCCAGATACGCAGTATTTT. V is TRBV28 and J is TRBJ2-3; 8 positions agree with TRBD2. Trimming took 3 bases from V and 4 from J; bases not matched to a gene: 9. The CDR3 is 16 residues long. Germline V lookup: CDR1 MDHEN, CDR2 SYDVKM. Using reference TRBV28 and TRBJ2-3 for the parts outside the CDR3, the full variable domain is DVKVTQSSRYLVKRTGEKVFLECVQDMDHENMFWYRQDPGLGLRLIYFSYDVKMKEKGDIPEGYSVSREKKERFSLILESASTNQTSMYLCASSFPAAGGPDTQYFGPGTRLTVL.

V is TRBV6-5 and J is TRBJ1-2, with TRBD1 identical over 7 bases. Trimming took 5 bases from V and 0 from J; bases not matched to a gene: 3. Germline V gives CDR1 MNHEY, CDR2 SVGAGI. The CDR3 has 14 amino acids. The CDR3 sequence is CASSGQASNYGYTF. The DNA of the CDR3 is TGTGCCAGCAGTGGACAGGCCTCTAACTATGGCTACACCTTC.

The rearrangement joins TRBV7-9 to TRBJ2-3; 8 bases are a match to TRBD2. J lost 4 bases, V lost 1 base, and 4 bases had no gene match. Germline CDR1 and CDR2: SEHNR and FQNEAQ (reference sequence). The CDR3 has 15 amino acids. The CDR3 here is CASSLDGRAADTQYF. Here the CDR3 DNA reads TGTGCCAGCAGCTTAGACGGGAGGGCCGCAGATACGCAGTATTTT.

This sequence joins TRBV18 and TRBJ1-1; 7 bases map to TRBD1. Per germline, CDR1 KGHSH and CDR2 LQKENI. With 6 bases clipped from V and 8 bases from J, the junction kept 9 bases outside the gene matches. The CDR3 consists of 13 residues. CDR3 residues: CASSPGRTGEAFF. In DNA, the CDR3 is TGTGCCAGCTCCCCTGGACGGACAGGAGAAGCTTTCTTT.

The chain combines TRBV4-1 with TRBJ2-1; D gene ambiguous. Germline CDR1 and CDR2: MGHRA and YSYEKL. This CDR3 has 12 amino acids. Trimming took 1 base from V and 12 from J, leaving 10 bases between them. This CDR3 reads CASSQGGDSQFF. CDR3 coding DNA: TGCGCCAGCAGCCAAGGCGGAGACTCGCAGTTCTTC.

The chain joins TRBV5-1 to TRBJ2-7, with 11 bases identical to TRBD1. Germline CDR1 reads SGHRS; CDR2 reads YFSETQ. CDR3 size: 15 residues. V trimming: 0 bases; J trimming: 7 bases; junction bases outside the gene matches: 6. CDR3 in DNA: TGCGCCAGCAGCTTGGAAGGACAGGGGGCTGGTGAGCAGTACTTC. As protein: CASSLEGQGAGEQYF.

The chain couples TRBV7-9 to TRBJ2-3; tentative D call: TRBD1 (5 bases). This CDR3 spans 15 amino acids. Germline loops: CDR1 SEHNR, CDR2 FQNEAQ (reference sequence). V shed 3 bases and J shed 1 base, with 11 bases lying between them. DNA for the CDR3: TGTGCCAGCAGCTTGCCCTCGACAGGCACAGATACGCAGTATTTT. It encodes CASSLPSTGTDTQYF.

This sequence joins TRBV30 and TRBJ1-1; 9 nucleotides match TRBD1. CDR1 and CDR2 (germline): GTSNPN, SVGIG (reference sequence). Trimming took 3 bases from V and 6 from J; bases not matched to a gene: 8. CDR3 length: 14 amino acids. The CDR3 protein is CAWSRDRGTAEAFF. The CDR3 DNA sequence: TGTGCCTGGAGCCGAGACAGGGGGACCGCTGAAGCTTTCTTT.

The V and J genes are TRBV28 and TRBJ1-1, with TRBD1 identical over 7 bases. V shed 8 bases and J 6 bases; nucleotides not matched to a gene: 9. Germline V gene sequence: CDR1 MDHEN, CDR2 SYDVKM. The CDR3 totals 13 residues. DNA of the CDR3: TGTGCCAGCCGGACAGGAATGAGGCCTGAAGCTTTCTTT. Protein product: CASRTGMRPEAFF.

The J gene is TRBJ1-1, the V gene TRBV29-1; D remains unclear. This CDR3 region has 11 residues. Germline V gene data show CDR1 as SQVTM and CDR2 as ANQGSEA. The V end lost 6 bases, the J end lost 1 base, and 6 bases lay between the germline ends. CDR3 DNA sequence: TGCAGCGTCGGTAAGAACACTGAAGCTTTCTTT. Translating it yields CSVGKNTEAFF.

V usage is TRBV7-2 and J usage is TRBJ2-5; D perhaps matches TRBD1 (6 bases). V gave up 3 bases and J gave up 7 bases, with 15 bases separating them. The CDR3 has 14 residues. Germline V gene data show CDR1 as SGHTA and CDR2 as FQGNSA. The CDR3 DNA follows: TGTGCCAGCAGCTTGATCCGGGACACATTGACCCAGTACTTC. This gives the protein CASSLIRDTLTQYF.

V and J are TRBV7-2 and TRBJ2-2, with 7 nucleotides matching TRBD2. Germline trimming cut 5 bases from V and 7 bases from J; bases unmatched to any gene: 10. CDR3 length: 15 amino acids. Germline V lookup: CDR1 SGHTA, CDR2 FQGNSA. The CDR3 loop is CASSPERGKGGELFF. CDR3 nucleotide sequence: TGTGCCAGCAGCCCCGAGCGGGGTAAAGGCGGGGAGCTGTTTTTT.

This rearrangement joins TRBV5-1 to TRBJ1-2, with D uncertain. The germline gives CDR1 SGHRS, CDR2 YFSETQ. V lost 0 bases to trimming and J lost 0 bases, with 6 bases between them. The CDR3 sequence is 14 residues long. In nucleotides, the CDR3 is TGCGCCAGCAGCTTGGACGGGGCTAACTATGGCTACACCTTC. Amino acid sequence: CASSLDGANYGYTF.

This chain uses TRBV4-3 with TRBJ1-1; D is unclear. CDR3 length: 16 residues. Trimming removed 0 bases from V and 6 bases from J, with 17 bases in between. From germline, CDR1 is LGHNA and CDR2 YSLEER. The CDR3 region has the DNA TGCGCCAGCAGCCAAGACCCCCGAATTGGGAGGTCTGAAGCTTTCTTT. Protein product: CASSQDPRIGRSEAFF.

This CDR3 is CAISGPAGLLLSTDTQYF. In DNA form, the CDR3 reads TGTGCCATCAGTGGACCAGCGGGACTCCTTTTGAGCACAGATACGCAGTATTTT. This rearrangement joins TRBV10-3 to TRBJ2-3, with 7 bases fitting TRBD2. The CDR3 consists of 18 residues. The germline V gene encodes CDR1 ENHRY and CDR2 SYGVKD. Germline trimming cut 4 bases from V and 0 bases from J; bases unmatched to any gene: 13.

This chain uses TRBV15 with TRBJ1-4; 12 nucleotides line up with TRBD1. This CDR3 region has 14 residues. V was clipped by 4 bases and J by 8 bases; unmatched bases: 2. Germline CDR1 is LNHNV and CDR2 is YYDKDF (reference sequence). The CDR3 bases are TGTGCCACCAGCACCGGGACAGGGGGCGAAAAACTGTTTTTT. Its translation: CATSTGTGGEKLFF. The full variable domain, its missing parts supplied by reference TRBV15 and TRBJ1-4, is DAMVIQNPRYQVTQFGKPVTLSCSQTLNHNVMYWYQQKSSQAPKLLFHYYDKDFNNEADTPDNFQSRRPNTSFCFLDIRSPGLGDTAMYLCATSTGTGGEKLFFGSGTQLSVL.